This TCR beta chain was retrieved from a study of T cell changes during pregnancy in multiple sclerosis. Here immunoSEQ multiplex PCR was the method, and the copy in TCRdb shows in-frame clones only, minus some. The data hold about 80,000 clones, with about 92% observed a single time. The CDR3 sequence is 14 residues long. Germline V lookup: CDR1 SGHRS, CDR2 YFSETQ. V was shortened by 5 bases and J by 3 bases, with 14 bases between the two germline ends. The specimen comprised peripheral blood, sampled before pregnancy. The rearrangement joins TRBV5-1 to TRBJ2-5; possibly TRBD2 for D (6 bases). The origin of this receptor is a female donor with multiple sclerosis, enrolled in a pregnancy study. CDR3: CASSFPGGEETQYF. CDR3 nucleotides: TGCGCCAGCAGTTTTCCCGGGGGTGAAGAGACCCAGTACTTC.